This T cell receptor (beta chain) came from a study of blood T cell repertoires in COVID-19. In the study overall: There were acute and convalescent COVID-19 samples, and they came from the United States, Italy and Spain. Sample material is recorded as cDNA or gDNA derived from T cells, B-cell-depleted T cells, or PBMCs.

CDR3 length equals 12 residues. Germline V gene data show CDR1 as MNHEY and CDR2 as SVGAGI. Trimming stripped 8 bases from V and 1 base from J, with 8 bases between. Methods used by the authors: Estimation of nucleated cell counts was performed using reference gene primer amplification. TCRdb's copy holds only in-frame clones and misses some; the assay was immunoSEQ multiplex PCR. V, J and clone size reflect that table, while D and trimming were determined from the DNA. The sample carries 200,000 or so clones, 84% recorded once. This rearrangement joins TRBV6-5 to TRBJ1-1; D gene unclear. The sample taken for sequencing was peripheral blood. The TCR was taken from a man in his forties who had recovered from COVID-19. The CDR3 DNA reads as TGTGCCAGCCGTACAGCGAACACTGAAGCTTTCTTT. Translation: CASRTANTEAFF.